These T cell receptor beta chains were read from a single sample in a study of T cells after yellow fever vaccination. TCRdb re-derived calls from the 5' RACE reads in MiXCR, one entry per CDR3 protein. The sample includes 300,000 to 350,000 distinct CDR3 sequences, approximately 4.5% of them seen just once. The sequencing here drew on PBMCs, taken 15 days after the yellow fever booster vaccination. The receptor set was obtained from a man aged 18 to 30 who received the YFV17D yellow fever vaccine. CDR3s include the opening cysteine and the closing phenylalanine or tryptophan. The D gene is left open where the match is weak. Rows may omit the clone size; those that give it use once, few, many or a size class.

cdr3_nt	cdr3_aa	v_call	clone_size	j_call	cdr3_length	d_call
TGTGCCACCAGCAGATCCCCCGCGGGGAAGAGCTCCTACGAGCAGTACTTC	CATSRSPAGKSSYEQYF	TRBV15	NA	TRBJ2-7	17	NA
TGTGCCAGCAGCTTTCAGAACTATGGCTACACCTTC	CASSFQNYGYTF	TRBV12-3/TRBV12-4	many	TRBJ1-2	12	NA
TGCAGTGCTAGAGAGAGTGGGGCAGGACAGAACTATGGCTACACCTTC	CSARESGAGQNYGYTF	TRBV20-1	many	TRBJ1-2	16	NA
TGCAGCGTTGACACAGGGTACCCTAATGAAAAACTGTTTTTT	CSVDTGYPNEKLFF	TRBV29-1	many	TRBJ1-4	14	NA
TGCAGTGCTAGAGCCAGCCTCTCTGGAAACACCATATATTTT	CSARASLSGNTIYF	TRBV20-1	NA	TRBJ1-3	14	NA
TGTGCCAGCAGCTTATATCGGGTAACAGATACGCAGTATTTT	CASSLYRVTDTQYF	TRBV7-8	many	TRBJ2-3	14	NA
TGCAGTGCTAGAGTTGCGGGGGCGGGGGGTCAAGAGACCCAGTACTTC	CSARVAGAGGQETQYF	TRBV20-1	NA	TRBJ2-5	16	TRBD2
TGTGCCACCAGCCGGACAGGGGGAGCCTACAATGAGCAGTTCTTC	CATSRTGGAYNEQFF	TRBV24-1	NA	TRBJ2-1	15	TRBD1
TGTGCCAGCAGTCCTACCCGGGGGAACACTGAAGCTTTCTTT	CASSPTRGNTEAFF	TRBV12-3/TRBV12-4	few	TRBJ1-1	14	NA
TGCAGCGTTGAAGAACGGGAAACGACTGAAGCTTTCTTT	CSVEERETTEAFF	TRBV29-1	NA	TRBJ1-1	13	NA
TGCGCCAGCAGCCCAGACCGGGCCCTAGGTCAATACGAGCAGTACTTC	CASSPDRALGQYEQYF	TRBV4-1	many	TRBJ2-7	16	NA
TGTGCCAGCAGCGCGGGACAGCAGGTCGAGCAGTACTTC	CASSAGQQVEQYF	TRBV7-9	few	TRBJ2-7	13	NA
TGTGCCAGCCTAAACCAGGGTGGGGAAAATTCACCCCTCCACTTT	CASLNQGGENSPLHF	TRBV2	few	TRBJ1-6	15	NA
TGTGCCAGCAGCCTAAGGACCACGAACACCGGGGAGCTGTTTTTT	CASSLRTTNTGELFF	TRBV7-2	many	TRBJ2-2	15	NA
TGTGCCAGCAGTTACGGACAGGGGAACACTGAAGCTTTCTTT	CASSYGQGNTEAFF	TRBV6-5	few	TRBJ1-1	14	TRBD1
TGCGCCAGCAGCAACCGTTCCGGGACAGTTAACACTGAAGCTTTCTTT	CASSNRSGTVNTEAFF	TRBV5-1	few	TRBJ1-1	16	TRBD1
TGTGCCAGCAGCGGGCCCCCTGCTTACTATGGCTACACCTTC	CASSGPPAYYGYTF	TRBV5-4	many	TRBJ1-2	14	NA
TGTGCCAGCAGTCCCCGACGGTTCTACGAGCAGTACTTC	CASSPRRFYEQYF	TRBV6-2/TRBV6-3	NA	TRBJ2-7	13	NA
TGTGCCAGCAGTCAGGGGGGCAGGCCTAGTACAGAGCAGTTCTTC	CASSQGGRPSTEQFF	TRBV12-3/TRBV12-4	few	TRBJ2-1	15	NA
TGTGCCAGCAGCTCACAGGGATCACCCCTCCACTTT	CASSSQGSPLHF	TRBV7-2	few	TRBJ1-6	12	NA
TGTGCCAGCAGCTTGGCCCGGGGGCTCGTTACCGGGGAGCTGTTTTTT	CASSLARGLVTGELFF	TRBV5-5	many	TRBJ2-2	16	NA
TGTGCCAGCAGCACAAAGTTTTGGACAGGGTCCCTCTACTTC	CASSTKFWTGSLYF	TRBV12-3/TRBV12-4	few	TRBJ2-5	14	TRBD1
TGTGCCAGCTCCCTTCGGGCAGGGACGGATTCACCCCTCCACTTT	CASSLRAGTDSPLHF	TRBV27	many	TRBJ1-6	15	NA
TGTGCCAGCAGCTTGTCCAACAGCTACGAGCAGTACTTC	CASSLSNSYEQYF	TRBV7-3	many	TRBJ2-7	13	NA
TGTGCCATCAGTGGGGGGAACAATCAGCCCCAGCATTTT	CAISGGNNQPQHF	TRBV10-3	many	TRBJ1-5	13	NA
TGTGCCATCAGTGAGCCTGAAGAGACCCAGTACTTC	CAISEPEETQYF	TRBV10-3	many	TRBJ2-5	12	NA
TGTGCCAGCAGCCGGGACAGGGGCTTTTCTCAGCCCCAGCATTTT	CASSRDRGFSQPQHF	TRBV21-1	NA	TRBJ1-5	15	NA
TGCGCCAGCTTTTTGGCAGGAGGGGAGACCCAGTACTTC	CASFLAGGETQYF	TRBV5-1	many	TRBJ2-5	13	NA
TGTGCCAGCAGCGTAGTAGGGGGGGGGCGGAATGAGCAGTTCTTC	CASSVVGGGRNEQFF	TRBV9	few	TRBJ2-1	15	NA
TGTGCCAGCAGCCTGGCCGCGGAAAAACTGTTTTTT	CASSLAAEKLFF	TRBV11-2	NA	TRBJ1-4	12	NA
TGTGCCAGCAGCTCTACTACAGGGAACGAAAAACTGTTTTTT	CASSSTTGNEKLFF	TRBV12-3/TRBV12-4	many	TRBJ1-4	14	NA
TGTGCCAGCAGTGGGGTCTTCTCCACGAACACCGGGGAGCTGTTTTTT	CASSGVFSTNTGELFF	TRBV28	NA	TRBJ2-2	16	NA
TGTGCCAGCAGCGCGACAGGGGTCACTGAAGCTTTCTTT	CASSATGVTEAFF	TRBV9	few	TRBJ1-1	13	TRBD1
TGTGCCAGCAGCGCTACGCGGGGGGCGCGGGAGACCCAGTACTTC	CASSATRGARETQYF	TRBV7-2	NA	TRBJ2-5	15	TRBD2
TGCAGTGCCCAGGGACTCCTCACAGATACGCAGTATTTT	CSAQGLLTDTQYF	TRBV20-1	many	TRBJ2-3	13	NA
TGTGCCAGCTGCAAAGGAGCTAACTATGGCTACACCTTC	CASCKGANYGYTF	TRBV6-6	NA	TRBJ1-2	13	NA
TGTGCCAGCAGCCTCGGGGAGGAACCAAACTATGGCTACACCTTC	CASSLGEEPNYGYTF	TRBV5-6	many	TRBJ1-2	15	NA
TGCGCCAGCACCAGTCCGGGACAAGATACGCAGTATTTT	CASTSPGQDTQYF	TRBV5-1	NA	TRBJ2-3	13	NA
TGCGCCAGCAGCCACAGGGACAGTTACACAGATACGCAGTATTTT	CASSHRDSYTDTQYF	TRBV5-1	many	TRBJ2-3	15	TRBD1
TGTGCCAGCAGCTGGCCGGGACTAGCGGGGGGGCCAGGCGAGCAGTACTTC	CASSWPGLAGGPGEQYF	TRBV7-2	few	TRBJ2-7	17	TRBD2
TGCAGTGCTAGAGAGACGGGGGGGAGGGACAATGAGCAGTTCTTC	CSARETGGRDNEQFF	TRBV20-1	many	TRBJ2-1	15	TRBD2
TGTGCCAGCAGCCAGGAGGGGAGAGAGGTGTATGGCTACACCTTC	CASSQEGREVYGYTF	TRBV3-1	NA	TRBJ1-2	15	NA
TGCGCCAGCAGCCAAGATCCGGGCAGCTCCTATAATTCACCCCTCCACTTT	CASSQDPGSSYNSPLHF	TRBV4-1	NA	TRBJ1-6	17	NA